Following are 27 T cell receptor beta chains from one sample sequenced in a study of T cells in Graves' hyperthyroidism and ophthalmopathy. Regions amplified from RNA transcripts were the TCR beta CDR3 regions. The HTBI primer set was used in a first-round RT-PCR of the TCR CDR3. TCRdb called the multiplex PCR reads again in MiXCR, with one record for every CDR3 protein. This sample yields around 520,000 distinct CDR3 sequences, of which roughly 14% are seen a single time; 15% to 20% belongs to the top ten. Sequenced material: blood. These receptors were obtained from a woman under 30 with Graves' hyperthyroidism.

This chain links TRBV9 with TRBJ2-1, with 7 nucleotides matching TRBD2. The trim removed 4 bases at V and 7 bases at J, leaving 11 bases unmatched. Germline V gives CDR1 SGDLS, CDR2 YYNGEE. This CDR3 is built from 15 residues. The CDR3 coding sequence is TGTGCCAGCAGCCCCCGGGGCGGGAGTCGAAATGAGCAGTTCTTC. Translated, it gives CASSPRGGSRNEQFF.

Worth noting for this clonotype: The missing conserved phenylalanine or tryptophan at the end of this CDR3 makes a read error likely. The gene calls are TRBV19 and TRBJ1-1; the match to TRBD1 covers 9 bases. In germline, CDR1 is LNHDA, CDR2 SQIVND (reference sequence). The CDR3 runs 15 residues. CDR3 DNA sequence: TGCGCCAGTAGTACGGGACAGGGAAGGGGCACTGAAGCTTTCTCT. It codes for CASSTGQGRGTEAFS.

This clonotype was found a few times. The rearrangement uses TRBV7-8 and TRBJ1-5; D call uncertain. Germline CDR1 is SGHVS and CDR2 is FQNEAQ. CDR3 length: 13 amino acids. Trimming took off 9 bases at V and 2 bases at J, with 11 bases between the two ends. The CDR3 DNA reads TGTGCCAGTAAGTTAAGGGGCAATCAGCCCCAGCATTTT. This encodes CASKLRGNQPQHF.

In this sample, this clonotype turned up many times. The chain links TRBV7-9 to TRBJ2-5; 7 bases line up with TRBD2. The J segment lost 4 bases and the V segment lost 5 bases, leaving 1 base of the junction unmatched. This CDR3 is 12 amino acids long. Germline V gene data show CDR1 as SEHNR and CDR2 as FQNEAQ (reference sequence). CDR3 nucleotide sequence: TGTGCCAGCAGCCGGACTAGAGAGACCCAGTACTTC. It encodes CASSRTRETQYF.

This clonotype was observed many times. The CDR3 spells CAWAATGGNQPQHF. In DNA, the CDR3 is TGTGCCTGGGCCGCGACAGGGGGCAATCAGCCCCAGCATTTT. V is TRBV30 and J is TRBJ1-5; TRBD1 matches at 8 bases. This CDR3 is 14 amino acids long. J was trimmed by 2 bases and V by 5 bases; bases with no gene match: 5. Per germline, CDR1 GTSNPN and CDR2 SVGIG (reference sequence).

This clonotype appeared many times. At one end the junction does not follow the germline gene, possibly because of a read error. CDR3 nucleotide sequence: TGTGCCAGCAGCCAAGGGACAACAGGGGACGCCTTC. This sequence encodes CASSQGTTGDAF. The gene calls are TRBV3-1 and TRBJ1-2, with 7 bases aligning to TRBD1. The CDR3 length is 12 residues. The germline V gene encodes CDR1 LGHDT and CDR2 YNNKEL (reference sequence). Together with reference TRBV3-1 and TRBJ1-2, the CDR3 gives the full variable domain: DTAVSQTPKYLVTQMGNDKSIKCEQNLGHDTMYWYKQDSKKFLKIMFSYNNKELIINETVPNRFSPKSPDKAHLNLHINSLELGDSAVYFCASSQGTTGDAFGSGTRLTVV.

The sample holds many counts of this clonotype. The V and J genes are TRBV9 and TRBJ2-1, with 7 bases identical to TRBD2. The V segment lost 3 bases and the J segment 7 bases; nucleotides outside the gene matches: 7. Germline-derived CDR1 and CDR2 are SGDLS and YYNGEE. The CDR3 has 14 amino acids. The CDR3: CASSGGREGNEQFF. The CDR3 DNA reads as TGTGCCAGCAGCGGAGGTAGGGAGGGGAATGAGCAGTTCTTC.

There are many counts of this clonotype. This sequence joins TRBV15 and TRBJ2-3, with D maybe TRBD2 (5 bases). The germline V and J ends were trimmed by 6 bases and 6 bases, with 10 bases remaining between them. CDR3 length: 12 amino acids. Germline values: CDR1 LNHNV, CDR2 YYDKDF (reference sequence). In DNA, the CDR3 is TGTGCCACCAGGGGAGCCTCTGATACGCAGTATTTT. As protein: CATRGASDTQYF.

This clonotype was counted at least ten times. V is TRBV6-6 and J is TRBJ1-1; TRBD1 matches 9 bases. V lost 0 bases and J lost 1; bases outside the gene matches: 0. The CDR3 has 15 residues. Germline V lookup: CDR1 MNHNY, CDR2 SVGAGI (reference sequence). The CDR3 protein is CASSYSGQGNTEAFF. CDR3 nucleotide sequence: TGTGCCAGCAGTTACTCGGGACAGGGGAACACTGAAGCTTTCTTT.

This clonotype was found many times. V and J are TRBV18 and TRBJ1-3; weak D call: TRBD1 (5 bases). This CDR3 has 16 amino acids. The ends were cut back, 2 bases at V and 4 bases at J, with 15 bases in the middle. Germline assignment: CDR1 KGHSH and CDR2 LQKENI. CDR3 loop: CASSPTPKTDGNTIYF. In DNA, the CDR3 is TGTGCCAGCTCACCAACCCCCAAGACAGACGGAAACACCATATATTTT.

This clonotype has a count of ten or more. The V and J genes are TRBV12-5 and TRBJ1-1; 8 bases line up with TRBD1. This CDR3 contains 14 residues. Trimming cost V 6 bases and J 1 base; bases outside gene matches: 4. Germline assignment: CDR1 LGHNT and CDR2 FRNRAP. CDR3: CASGPGTGNTEAFF. CDR3 coding DNA: TGTGCTAGTGGACCTGGGACAGGGAACACTGAAGCTTTCTTT.

Ten or more counts support this clonotype. The chain combines TRBV5-1 with TRBJ1-1; 12 bases line up with TRBD1. The V and J ends lost 4 bases and 8 bases, in that order; junction bases with no gene match: 9. Germline V gives CDR1 SGHRS, CDR2 YFSETQ. CDR3 length: 15 amino acids. The CDR3 region is CASSGPGQGAREAFF. Here the CDR3 DNA reads TGCGCCAGCAGCGGGCCGGGACAGGGGGCACGGGAAGCTTTCTTT.

This clonotype was observed a few times. This chain uses TRBV25-1 with TRBJ1-2; no clear D gene. CDR3 length equals 11 residues. V was clipped by 6 bases and J by 3 bases, with 5 bases between them. Germline V gene lookup returns CDR1 MGHDK and CDR2 SYGVNS. This CDR3 is CASSTYYGYTF. CDR3 sequence (DNA): TGTGCCAGCAGCACATACTATGGCTACACCTTC.

This clonotype showed up many times. This sequence joins TRBV9 and TRBJ1-1; D gene uncertain. The CDR3 is 16 residues long. Trimming removed 0 bases at V and 2 bases at J, with 14 bases between. CDR1 and CDR2 from the germline V gene are SGDLS and YYNGEE. The CDR3 DNA sequence: TGTGCCAGCAGCGTAGGTTCTCCCTTAGAAAACACTGAAGCTTTCTTT. It codes for CASSVGSPLENTEAFF. Based on the CDR3 plus reference TRBV9 and TRBJ1-1, the full variable domain is DSGVTQTPKHLITATGQRVTLRCSPRSGDLSVYWYQQSLDQGLQFLIQYYNGEERAKGNILERFSAQQFPDLHSELNLSSLELGDSALYFCASSVGSPLENTEAFFGQGTRLTVV.

This clonotype was seen at least ten times. This sequence joins TRBV18 and TRBJ1-1, with TRBD1 identical over 11 bases. CDR3 length: 16 amino acids. Germline loops: CDR1 KGHSH, CDR2 LQKENI. J lost 1 base, V lost 2 bases, and 3 bases had no gene match. The CDR3 DNA sequence: TGTGCCAGCTCACCAGGACAGGGGGCTACGAACACTGAAGCTTTCTTT. Its translation: CASSPGQGATNTEAFF.

This clonotype came up many times. The J gene is TRBJ2-7, the V gene TRBV11-2; the match to TRBD1 covers 8 bases. The V segment lost 5 bases and the J segment 3 bases; nucleotides outside the gene matches: 12. From germline, CDR1 is SGHAT and CDR2 FQNNGV. The CDR3 runs 16 residues. The CDR3 loop reads CASSLDYGTGSYEQYV. In nucleotides, the CDR3 is TGTGCCAGCAGCCTTGACTACGGGACAGGAAGCTACGAGCAGTACGTC.

This clonotype was found many times. The chain employs TRBV10-3 and TRBJ2-5, with D possibly being TRBD1 (7 bases). V lost 0 bases to trimming and J lost 2 bases, with 16 bases between them. The CDR3 totals 17 residues. In germline, CDR1 is ENHRY, CDR2 SYGVKD. The CDR3 nucleotides are TGTGCCATCAGTGAGTCTTACAGGGGAGGTTCACAAGAGACCCAGTACTTC. The encoded protein is CAISESYRGGSQETQYF.

V is TRBV6-1 and J is TRBJ1-2; D call uncertain. V was pared by 0 bases and J by 4 bases, with 12 bases between. Germline values: CDR1 MNHNS, CDR2 SASEGT. The CDR3 covers 15 residues. CDR3 residues: CASSEAGRSSYGYTF. The CDR3 DNA reads as TGTGCCAGCAGTGAAGCAGGCCGGAGTTCCTATGGCTACACCTTC.

The sample holds a few counts of this clonotype. The gene calls are TRBV9 and TRBJ2-3, with a weak D call TRBD1 (6 bases). The CDR3 is 16 amino acids. Trimming removed 5 bases at V and 0 bases at J, with 16 bases between. In germline, CDR1 is SGDLS, CDR2 YYNGEE. The CDR3 is CASSNIPQGSTDTQYF. The DNA for the CDR3 is TGTGCCAGCAGTAACATCCCACAGGGTAGCACAGATACGCAGTATTTT.

This clonotype has a handful of counts. The V and J genes are TRBV10-3 and TRBJ1-1; perhaps TRBD1 as D (5 bases). Per germline, CDR1 ENHRY and CDR2 SYGVKD. The CDR3 is made up of 14 amino acids. The germline V and J ends were trimmed by 7 bases and 0 bases, with 12 bases remaining between them. Here the CDR3 reads CAIMGGLLNTEAFF. The CDR3 DNA is TGTGCCATCATGGGGGGACTTCTGAACACTGAAGCTTTCTTT.

The rearrangement uses TRBV6-1 and TRBJ2-1, with 8 nucleotides matching TRBD1. The V segment lost 7 bases and the J segment 5 bases; nucleotides outside the gene matches: 10. The V gene's germline CDR1 is MNHNS and CDR2 SASEGT. There are 15 residues in the CDR3. In nucleotides, the CDR3 is TGTGCCAGCACCCCGGGGGACAGGTTACACAATGAGCAGTTCTTC. This gives the protein CASTPGDRLHNEQFF.

This clonotype was observed many times. V and J are TRBV2 and TRBJ2-2; TRBD1 matches at 10 bases. Germline CDR1 SNHLY, CDR2 FYNNEI. CDR3 length: 17 amino acids. The trim removed 6 bases at V and 5 bases at J, leaving 12 bases unmatched. For the CDR3, the DNA is TGTGCCAGCAGACCACCGGGACAGGGGTTGATAACCGGGGAGCTGTTTTTT. It specifies CASRPPGQGLITGELFF.

The rearrangement joins TRBV19 to TRBJ2-5, with 8 positions matching TRBD2. The germline gives CDR1 LNHDA, CDR2 SQIVND (reference sequence). V trimming: 1 base; J trimming: 2 bases; junction bases outside the gene matches: 15. This CDR3 has 19 amino acids. The CDR3 sequence is CASSIGTGKLAESQETQYF. Here the CDR3 DNA reads TGTGCCAGTAGTATAGGTACAGGGAAACTAGCGGAATCTCAAGAGACCCAGTACTTC.

This clonotype came up many times. The J gene is TRBJ1-5, the V gene TRBV29-1; 8 positions agree with TRBD1. The germline CDR1 and CDR2 sequences are SQVTM and ANQGSEA. The V segment lost 6 bases and the J segment 1 base; nucleotides outside the gene matches: 5. This CDR3 has 14 amino acids. The CDR3 protein is CSVSQGASNQPQHF. The CDR3 coding sequence is TGCAGCGTCAGCCAGGGGGCGAGCAATCAGCCCCAGCATTTT.

This clonotype has ten or more counts. The chain joins TRBV12-3 or TRBV12-4 to TRBJ2-4, with D unclear. This CDR3 comprises 12 residues. Between the trimmed V and J ends, which lost 7 bases and 1 base, there was a span of 5 bases. CDR3 nucleotides: TGTGCCAGCAAGGGTGCCAAAAACATTCAGTACTTC. Its protein is CASKGAKNIQYF.

In this sample, this clonotype turned up many times. The V gene is TRBV25-1, the J gene TRBJ2-5; no reliable D call. Trimming stripped 2 bases from V and 3 bases from J, with 16 bases between. CDR1 and CDR2 (germline): MGHDK, SYGVNS. This CDR3 has 16 amino acids. DNA for the CDR3: TGTGCCAGCAGTGAAAGGAAGGGCCAGAAGAAAGAGACCCAGTACTTC. Translation: CASSERKGQKKETQYF. The full variable domain, with the rest looked up from reference TRBV25-1 and TRBJ2-5, is EADIYQTPRYLVIGTGKKITLECSQTMGHDKMYWYQQDPGMELHLIHYSYGVNSTEKGDLSSESTVSRIRTEHFPLTLESARPSHTSQYLCASSERKGQKKETQYFGPGTRLLVL.

This chain joins TRBV10-3 and TRBJ2-1, with TRBD2 as a possible D gene (5 bases). Deletions cut 7 bases from V and 4 bases from J, with 14 bases between. CDR3 length equals 14 residues. The germline V gene has CDR1 ENHRY and CDR2 SYGVKD. The CDR3, as DNA: TGTGCCATCACCGGGGAACTAATTTACAATGAGCAGTTCTTC. Translated, it gives CAITGELIYNEQFF.